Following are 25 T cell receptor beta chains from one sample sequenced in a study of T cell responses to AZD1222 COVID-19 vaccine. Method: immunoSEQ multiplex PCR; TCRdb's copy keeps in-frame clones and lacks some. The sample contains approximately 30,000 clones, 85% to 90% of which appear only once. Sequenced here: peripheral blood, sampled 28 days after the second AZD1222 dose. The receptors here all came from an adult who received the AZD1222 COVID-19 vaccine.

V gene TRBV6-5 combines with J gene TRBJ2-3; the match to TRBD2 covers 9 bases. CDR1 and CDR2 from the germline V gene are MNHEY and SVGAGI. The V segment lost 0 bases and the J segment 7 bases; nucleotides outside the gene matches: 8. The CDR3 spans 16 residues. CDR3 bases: TGTGCCAGCAGTTACTCGTCGCGGGGGGGCGGGAATACGCAGTATTTT. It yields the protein CASSYSSRGGGNTQYF.

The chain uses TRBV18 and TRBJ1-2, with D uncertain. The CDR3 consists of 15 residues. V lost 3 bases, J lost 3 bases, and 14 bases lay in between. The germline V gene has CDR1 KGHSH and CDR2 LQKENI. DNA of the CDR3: TGTGCCAGCTCACCGAGCCAGGCAAACTACTATGGCTACACCTTC. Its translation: CASSPSQANYYGYTF.

The CDR3 sequence: CASRTGGVYGYTF. CDR3 nucleotides: TGTGCCAGTCGGACAGGGGGAGTTTATGGCTACACCTTC. The J gene is TRBJ1-2, the V gene TRBV19; 10 nucleotides agree with TRBD1. The CDR3 sequence is 13 residues long. The germline V gene has CDR1 LNHDA and CDR2 SQIVND (reference sequence). V lost 8 bases to trimming and J lost 5 bases; unmatched junction nucleotides: 5.

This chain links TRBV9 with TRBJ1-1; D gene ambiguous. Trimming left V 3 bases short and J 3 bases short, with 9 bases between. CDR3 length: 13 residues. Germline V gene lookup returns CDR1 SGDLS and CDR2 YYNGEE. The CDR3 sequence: CASSGVSDTEAFF. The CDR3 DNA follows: TGTGCCAGCAGCGGGGTAAGCGACACTGAAGCTTTCTTT.

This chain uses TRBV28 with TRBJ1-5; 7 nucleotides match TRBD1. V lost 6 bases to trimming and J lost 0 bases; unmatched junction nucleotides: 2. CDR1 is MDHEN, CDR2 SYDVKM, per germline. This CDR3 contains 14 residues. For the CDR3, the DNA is TGTGCCAGCAGCCCAGGGGGTAGCAATCAGCCCCAGCATTTT. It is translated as CASSPGGSNQPQHF.

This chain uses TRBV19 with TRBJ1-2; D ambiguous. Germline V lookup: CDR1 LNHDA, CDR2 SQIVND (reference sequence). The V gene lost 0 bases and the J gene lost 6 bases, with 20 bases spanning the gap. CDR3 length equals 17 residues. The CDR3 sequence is CASSIDHLGFGLDGYTF. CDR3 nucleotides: TGTGCCAGTAGTATAGATCACCTTGGATTTGGCCTTGATGGCTACACCTTC.

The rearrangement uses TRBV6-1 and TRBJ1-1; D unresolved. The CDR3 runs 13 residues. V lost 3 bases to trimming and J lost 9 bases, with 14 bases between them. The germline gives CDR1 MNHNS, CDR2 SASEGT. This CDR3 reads CASSDGRPTKAFF. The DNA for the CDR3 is TGTGCCAGCAGTGATGGCCGGCCAACAAAAGCTTTCTTT.

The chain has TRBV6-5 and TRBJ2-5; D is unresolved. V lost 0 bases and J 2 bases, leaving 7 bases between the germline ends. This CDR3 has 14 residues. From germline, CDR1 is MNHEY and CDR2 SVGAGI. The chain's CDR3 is CASSYSGRQETQYF. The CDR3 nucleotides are TGTGCCAGCAGTTACTCCGGCAGGCAAGAGACCCAGTACTTC.

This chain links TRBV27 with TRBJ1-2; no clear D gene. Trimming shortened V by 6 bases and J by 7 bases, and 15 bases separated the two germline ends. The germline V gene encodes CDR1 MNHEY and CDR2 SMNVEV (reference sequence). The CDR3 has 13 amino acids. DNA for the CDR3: TGTGCCAGCAGCAAACAAGCCCGGGTTGGCTACACCTTC. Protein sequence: CASSKQARVGYTF.

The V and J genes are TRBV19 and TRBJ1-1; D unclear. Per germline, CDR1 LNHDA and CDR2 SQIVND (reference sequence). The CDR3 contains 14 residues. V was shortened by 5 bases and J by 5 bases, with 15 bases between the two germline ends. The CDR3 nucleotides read TGTGCCAGTAGTCCGCAGGTCGGTCGGACTGAAGCTTTCTTT. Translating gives CASSPQVGRTEAFF. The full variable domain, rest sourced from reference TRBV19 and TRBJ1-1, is DGGITQSPKYLFRKEGQNVTLSCEQNLNHDAMYWYRQDPGQGLRLIYYSQIVNDFQKGDIAEGYSVSREKKESFPLTVTSAQKNPTAFYLCASSPQVGRTEAFFGQGTRLTVV.

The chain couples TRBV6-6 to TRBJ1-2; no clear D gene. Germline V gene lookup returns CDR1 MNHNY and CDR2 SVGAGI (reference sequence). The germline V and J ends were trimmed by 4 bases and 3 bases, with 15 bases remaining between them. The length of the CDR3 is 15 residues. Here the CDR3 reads CASSWGREPDYGYTF. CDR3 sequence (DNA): TGTGCCAGCAGTTGGGGTAGGGAACCGGACTATGGCTACACCTTC.

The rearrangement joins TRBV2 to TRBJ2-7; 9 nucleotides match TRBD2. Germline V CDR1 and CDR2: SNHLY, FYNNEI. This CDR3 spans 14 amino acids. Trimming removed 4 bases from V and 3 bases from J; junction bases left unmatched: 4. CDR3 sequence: CASSGRGGRYEQYF. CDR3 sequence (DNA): TGTGCCAGCAGTGGGCGGGGGGGCCGCTACGAGCAGTACTTC. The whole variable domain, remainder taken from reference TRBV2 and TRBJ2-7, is EPEVTQTPSHQVTQMGQEVILRCVPISNHLYFYWYRQILGQKVEFLVSFYNNEISEKSEIFDDQFSVERPDGSNFTLKIRSTKLEDSAMYFCASSGRGGRYEQYFGPGTRLTVT.

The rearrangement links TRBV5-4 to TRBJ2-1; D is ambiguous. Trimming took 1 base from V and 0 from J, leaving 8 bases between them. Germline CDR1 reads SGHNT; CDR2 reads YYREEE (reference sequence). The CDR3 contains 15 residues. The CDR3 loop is CASSLLLSSYNEQFF. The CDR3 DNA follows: TGTGCCAGCAGCTTGTTACTAAGCTCCTACAATGAGCAGTTCTTC.

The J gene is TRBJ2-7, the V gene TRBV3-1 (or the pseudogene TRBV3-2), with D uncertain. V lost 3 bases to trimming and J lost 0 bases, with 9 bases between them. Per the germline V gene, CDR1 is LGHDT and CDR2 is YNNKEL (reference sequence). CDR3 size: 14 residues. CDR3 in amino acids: CASSHDLSSYEQYF. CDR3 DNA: TGTGCCAGCAGCCATGATTTAAGCTCCTACGAGCAGTACTTC.

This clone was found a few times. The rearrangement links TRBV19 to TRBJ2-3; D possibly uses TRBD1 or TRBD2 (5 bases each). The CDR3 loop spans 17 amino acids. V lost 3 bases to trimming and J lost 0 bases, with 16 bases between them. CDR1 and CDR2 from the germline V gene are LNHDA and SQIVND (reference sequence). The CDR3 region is CASSMTGPQGSTDTQYF. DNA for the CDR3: TGTGCCAGTAGTATGACGGGACCGCAAGGGAGCACAGATACGCAGTATTTT.

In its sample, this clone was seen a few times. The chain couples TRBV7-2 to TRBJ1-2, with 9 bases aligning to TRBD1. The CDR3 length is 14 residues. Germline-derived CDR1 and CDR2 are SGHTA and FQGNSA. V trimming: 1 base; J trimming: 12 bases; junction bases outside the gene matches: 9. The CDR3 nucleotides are TGTGCCAGCAGCTTAGGTCCCGGGACAGGGAAGGACACCTTC. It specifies CASSLGPGTGKDTF.

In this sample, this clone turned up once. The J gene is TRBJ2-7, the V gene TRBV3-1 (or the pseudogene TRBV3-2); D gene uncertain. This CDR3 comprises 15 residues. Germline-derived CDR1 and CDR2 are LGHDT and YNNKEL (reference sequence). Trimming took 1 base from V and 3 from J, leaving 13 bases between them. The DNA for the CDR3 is TGTGCCAGCAGCCAAGGTAGACCGCTTTACTACGAGCAGTACTTC. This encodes CASSQGRPLYYEQYF.

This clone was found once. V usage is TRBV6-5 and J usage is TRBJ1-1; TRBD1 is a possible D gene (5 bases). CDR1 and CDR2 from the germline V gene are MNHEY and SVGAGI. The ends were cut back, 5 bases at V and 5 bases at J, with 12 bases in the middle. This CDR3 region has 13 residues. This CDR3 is CASSRVGGTEAFF. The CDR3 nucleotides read TGTGCCAGCAGTCGCGTCGGGGGGACTGAAGCTTTCTTT.

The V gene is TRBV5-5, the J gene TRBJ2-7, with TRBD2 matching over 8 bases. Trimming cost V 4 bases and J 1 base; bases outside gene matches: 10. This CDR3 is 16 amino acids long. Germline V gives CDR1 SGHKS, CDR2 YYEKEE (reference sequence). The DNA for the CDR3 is TGTGCCAGCAGCCCGCCTGGGACTAGACTATCCTACGAGCAGTACTTC. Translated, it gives CASSPPGTRLSYEQYF.

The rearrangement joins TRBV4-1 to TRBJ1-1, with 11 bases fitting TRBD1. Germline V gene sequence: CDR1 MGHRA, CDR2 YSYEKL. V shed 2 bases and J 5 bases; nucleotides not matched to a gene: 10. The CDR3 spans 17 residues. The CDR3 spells CASSQQPGQGAKTEAFF. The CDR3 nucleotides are TGCGCCAGCAGCCAACAGCCCGGACAGGGGGCTAAAACTGAAGCTTTCTTT.

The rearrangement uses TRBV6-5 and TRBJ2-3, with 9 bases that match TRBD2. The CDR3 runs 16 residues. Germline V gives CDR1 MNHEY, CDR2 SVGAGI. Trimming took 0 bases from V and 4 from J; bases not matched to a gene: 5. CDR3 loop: CASSYSSGGLSDTQYF. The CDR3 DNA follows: TGTGCCAGCAGTTACTCTAGCGGGGGTTTGTCAGATACGCAGTATTTT.

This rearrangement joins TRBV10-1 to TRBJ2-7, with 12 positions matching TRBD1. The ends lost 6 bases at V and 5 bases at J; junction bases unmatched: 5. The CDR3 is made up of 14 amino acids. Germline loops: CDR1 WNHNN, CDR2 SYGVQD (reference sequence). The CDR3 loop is CASSSRDRGHEQYF. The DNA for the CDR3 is TGCGCCAGCAGCTCCAGGGACAGGGGGCACGAGCAGTACTTC.

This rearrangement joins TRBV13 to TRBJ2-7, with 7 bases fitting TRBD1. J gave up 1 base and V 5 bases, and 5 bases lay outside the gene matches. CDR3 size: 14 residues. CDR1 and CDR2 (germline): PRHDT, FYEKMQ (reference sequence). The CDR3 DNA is TGTGCCAGCAGCCCGAGACAGGGTTCCTACGAGCAGTACTTC. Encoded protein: CASSPRQGSYEQYF.

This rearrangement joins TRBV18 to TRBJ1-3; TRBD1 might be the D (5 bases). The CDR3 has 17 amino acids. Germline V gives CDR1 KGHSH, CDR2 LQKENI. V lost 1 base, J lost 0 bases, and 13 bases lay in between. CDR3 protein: CASSPQRGGSSGNTIYF. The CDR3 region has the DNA TGTGCCAGCTCACCACAGAGGGGCGGGAGCTCTGGAAACACCATATATTTT.

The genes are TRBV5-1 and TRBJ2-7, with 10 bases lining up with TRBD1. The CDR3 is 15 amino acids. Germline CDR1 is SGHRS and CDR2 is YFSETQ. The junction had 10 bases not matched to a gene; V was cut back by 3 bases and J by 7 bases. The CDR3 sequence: CASSSTLTGGEEQYF. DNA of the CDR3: TGCGCCAGCAGCTCTACGTTGACAGGGGGCGAGGAGCAGTACTTC.